The T cell receptor (beta chain) described here comes from a study of T-cell reconstitution after alpha-beta-depleted transplantation in children. Findings and caveats of the study: It was reported that alpha-beta T cells came from several hundred expanded graft clones (about two months after transplant). Counts and diversity of T cells one year after transplant came mostly from newly produced T cells. Surviving recipient cells, namely T cells and thymic progenitors, were the source of high day-60 TCRbeta diversity in some patients.

This clonotype was counted ten times or more. What it binds is unknown. As it was prepared, the TCRbeta library received unique molecular identifiers. TCRdb passed the PCR reads through MiXCR, listing each CDR3 protein once. The repertoire holds 600,000 to 800,000 distinct CDR3 sequences, with approximately 14% as singletons. Sequences were derived from PBMCs, sampled before TCRalphabeta/CD19-depleted stem cell transplant. This TCR was sampled from a girl aged 2-10 years with congenital amegakaryocytic thrombocytopenia, due to receive a stem cell transplant.

The CDR3 loop reads CASSSEATGRETEAFF. The CDR3 DNA follows: TGTGCCAGCTCATCCGAAGCGACAGGGAGAGAGACTGAAGCTTTCTTT. This chain connects TRBV18 to TRBJ1-1; TRBD1 aligns across 7 bases. The CDR3 covers 16 residues. CDR1 KGHSH and CDR2 LQKENI come from the germline V gene. With V trimmed by 5 bases and J by 5 bases, 14 bases remained unmatched.